This TCR beta chain originates from a study of chronic HIV infection and antiretroviral therapy. Via MiXCR, TCRdb re-called the 5' RACE reads, giving one row per CDR3 protein. The table records about 38,000 distinct CDR3 sequences, approximately 7.4% of them present only once. Germline CDR1 and CDR2: SGHRS and YFSETQ. The V gene end was trimmed by 3 bases and the J gene end by 7 bases; junction bases not matched to a gene: 7. This CDR3 spans 15 amino acids. This clonotype was found a few times. The chain links TRBV5-1 to TRBJ1-1; the match to TRBD1 covers 12 bases. Sequencing was done on a sample of peripheral blood. The origin of this receptor is an adult who had HIV and had not received antiretroviral therapy, or was an uninfected healthy control (not recorded which). In DNA, the CDR3 is TGCGCCAGCAGCTCCGGGACAGGGGGCGCCCGTGAAGCTTTCTTT. Protein sequence: CASSSGTGGAREAFF.